Shown below are 21 T cell receptor beta chains from a single sample sequenced in a study of shared clonotypes between healthy human individuals (dated by TCRdb to the early 2020s). The method behind the library was the immunoSEQ multiplex PCR assay. TCRdb holds this immuneACCESS table with in-frame rearrangements only. Some clones are missing; in checked studies, unresolved V genes explain under half, and the rest has no known cause. Present in this sample are about 2.4 million clones, more than 85% of which were seen just once. In total, the top ten clones hold 0.35% to 0.45% of the sample. Sequenced input: naive CD4+ T cells from PBMCs. The intended sense of this specimen's cell subset or site label: CD45RA+ positively selected. The receptors derive from a young man in good health. Some clones in this sample may be carry-over from other donors' samples.

The rearrangement joins TRBV5-6 to TRBJ2-3; 7 bases agree with TRBD2. CDR3 length equals 18 residues. Germline V gives CDR1 SGHDT, CDR2 YYEEEE. With 2 bases clipped from V and 1 base from J, the junction kept 13 bases outside the gene matches. The CDR3 sequence is CASSFYGGGPSGTDTQYF. CDR3 nucleotides: TGTGCCAGCAGCTTCTACGGGGGAGGGCCCTCTGGCACAGATACGCAGTATTTT.

A single count supports this clone. The chain combines TRBV13 with TRBJ2-1, with 7 bases fitting TRBD2. The CDR3 spans 16 residues. The V segment lost 5 bases and the J segment 2 bases; nucleotides outside the gene matches: 9. In germline, CDR1 is PRHDT, CDR2 FYEKMQ (reference sequence). The CDR3 sequence: CASSPRVAGTYNEQFF. The CDR3 nucleotides read TGTGCCAGCAGCCCTCGGGTAGCGGGCACCTACAATGAGCAGTTCTTC. Full variable domain (rest looked up from reference TRBV13 and TRBJ2-1): AAGVIQSPRHLIKEKRETATLKCYPIPRHDTVYWYQQGPGQDPQFLISFYEKMQSDKGSIPDRFSAQQFSDYHSELNMSSLELGDSALYFCASSPRVAGTYNEQFFGPGTRLTVL.

The V and J genes are TRBV5-1 and TRBJ2-3, with no clear D. The CDR3 is 13 amino acids. Germline loops: CDR1 SGHRS, CDR2 YFSETQ. V lost 7 bases and J lost 1, with 10 bases in between. The CDR3 loop is CASRLAGTDTQYF. The CDR3 bases are TGCGCCAGCCGTCTGGCGGGCACAGATACGCAGTATTTT.

The chain couples TRBV27 to TRBJ1-2; D gene uncertain. From germline, CDR1 is MNHEY and CDR2 SMNVEV (reference sequence). V was pared by 4 bases and J by 5 bases, with 11 bases between. CDR3 length equals 13 residues. The CDR3 loop reads CASSYTAGYGYTF. DNA of the CDR3: TGTGCCAGCAGTTATACGGCCGGATATGGCTACACCTTC.

The chain is built from TRBV7-8 and TRBJ2-7; a possible D gene is TRBD1 (6 bases). Germline V gives CDR1 SGHVS, CDR2 FQNEAQ. The CDR3 totals 14 residues. With 0 bases removed from V and 3 bases from J, the gap between germline ends came to 9 bases. The CDR3 nucleotides are TGTGCCAGCAGCTTAGCGGACAGACTCTACGAGCAGTACTTC. Protein product: CASSLADRLYEQYF.

The chain has TRBV11-1 and TRBJ2-7, with D unclear. The CDR3 covers 14 residues. Per germline, CDR1 SGHAT and CDR2 FQDESV (reference sequence). V was shortened by 4 bases and J by 0 bases, with 10 bases between the two germline ends. The DNA for the CDR3 is TGTGCCAGCAGCTACTACAGTTCCTCCTACGAGCAGTACTTC. The encoded protein is CASSYYSSSYEQYF. Full variable domain (remainder filled in from reference TRBV11-1 and TRBJ2-7): EAEVAQSPRYKITEKSQAVAFWCDPISGHATLYWYRQILGQGPELLVQFQDESVVDDSQLPKDRFSAERLKGVDSTLKIQPAELGDSAMYLCASSYYSSSYEQYFGPGTRLTVT.

The V and J genes are TRBV5-1 and TRBJ2-7; 11 bases line up with TRBD2. V trimming: 4 bases; J trimming: 4 bases; junction bases outside the gene matches: 10. CDR3 length equals 16 residues. Germline V gene data show CDR1 as SGHRS and CDR2 as YFSETQ. CDR3 protein: CASSRTLAGGGYEQYF. CDR3 coding DNA: TGCGCCAGCAGCCGAACCCTAGCGGGAGGTGGGTACGAGCAGTACTTC.

The chain joins TRBV13 to TRBJ1-4; D is unclear. The ends were cut back, 7 bases at V and 0 bases at J, with 9 bases in the middle. CDR3 size: 14 residues. Germline V gives CDR1 PRHDT, CDR2 FYEKMQ (reference sequence). The CDR3 reads CASNKAATNEKLFF. CDR3 sequence (DNA): TGTGCCAGCAACAAAGCCGCAACTAATGAAAAACTGTTTTTT.

J is TRBJ2-1 and V is TRBV6-6; D assignment may be TRBD1 or TRBD2 (5 bases each). The CDR3 sequence is 12 residues long. The germline V gene encodes CDR1 MNHNY and CDR2 SVGAGI (reference sequence). V lost 2 bases and J 10 bases, leaving 9 bases between the germline ends. Here the CDR3 reads CASSYRDPEQFF. The CDR3 region has the DNA TGTGCCAGCAGTTACAGGGACCCAGAGCAGTTCTTC.

The V and J genes are TRBV27 and TRBJ2-1; either TRBD1 or TRBD2 may supply D (5 bases each). Germline CDR1 and CDR2: MNHEY and SMNVEV (reference sequence). This CDR3 has 16 amino acids. V dropped 6 bases and J dropped 0 bases, with 15 bases sitting between them. The CDR3 spells CASRNRDASSYNEQFF. For the CDR3, the DNA is TGTGCCAGCAGAAATAGGGACGCCAGCTCCTACAATGAGCAGTTCTTC.

This chain uses TRBV5-1 with TRBJ2-2, with D perhaps matching TRBD2 (5 bases). The V gene lost 2 bases and the J gene lost 2 bases, with 7 bases spanning the gap. Germline CDR1 is SGHRS and CDR2 is YFSETQ. This CDR3 is 14 amino acids long. The CDR3 here is CASSFGVNTGELFF. As DNA, the CDR3 is TGCGCCAGCAGCTTCGGGGTCAACACCGGGGAGCTGTTTTTT.

This chain's CDR3 is CASSPDRQRSYNEQFF. CDR3 bases: TGTGCCAGCAGCCCGGACCGTCAGAGGTCCTACAATGAGCAGTTCTTC. V gene TRBV11-3 combines with J gene TRBJ2-1; D unresolved. V dropped 5 bases and J dropped 1 base, with 15 bases sitting between them. This CDR3 region has 16 residues. Germline V lookup: CDR1 SGHNT, CDR2 YENEEA.

The genes are TRBV2 and TRBJ2-2, with a possible D match to TRBD1 (5 bases). The ends were cut back, 5 bases at V and 6 bases at J, with 10 bases in the middle. CDR1 is SNHLY, CDR2 FYNNEI, per germline. The CDR3 has 13 residues. This CDR3 reads CASSSRVPGELFF. CDR3 DNA sequence: TGTGCCAGCAGTTCCAGGGTTCCCGGGGAGCTGTTTTTT.

Notes on this clone: A junction end diverges from the germline sequence, so it may reflect a read error. This chain uses TRBV28 with TRBJ1-2; D is unclear. Germline V gene data show CDR1 as MDHEN and CDR2 as SYDVKM. This CDR3 contains 13 residues. The CDR3 spells CASSLRSLELLTF. The CDR3 nucleotides read TGTGCCAGCAGTTTAAGAAGCCTCGAGCTCCTAACATTC.

The V call is TRBV28, the J call TRBJ1-1, with TRBD1 as a possible D gene (5 bases). The CDR3 loop spans 16 amino acids. CDR1 and CDR2 from the germline V gene are MDHEN and SYDVKM. V was shortened by 5 bases and J by 2 bases, with 18 bases between the two germline ends. For the CDR3, the DNA is TGTGCCAGCAGTGCCCCAAGGGTGGGACTAAACACTGAAGCTTTCTTT. This codes for CASSAPRVGLNTEAFF.

The chain carries TRBV9 and TRBJ2-1; either TRBD1 or TRBD2 may fit D (5 bases each). With 0 bases removed from V and 9 bases from J, the gap between germline ends came to 22 bases. The CDR3 consists of 17 residues. Looked up from germline, CDR1 is SGDLS and CDR2 is YYNGEE. CDR3 in amino acids: CASSVGRSAYADIEQFF. The CDR3 region has the DNA TGTGCCAGCAGCGTAGGGAGGAGCGCCTATGCGGACATTGAGCAGTTCTTC.

The V and J genes are TRBV6-6 and TRBJ1-3; tentatively, D is TRBD1 (6 bases). The CDR3 length is 15 residues. Germline-derived CDR1 and CDR2 are MNHNY and SVGAGI (reference sequence). Trimming stripped 6 bases from V and 2 bases from J, with 14 bases between. The CDR3 bases are TGTGCCAGCAGACTTCGGACAGTTACTGGAAACACCATATATTTT. It encodes CASRLRTVTGNTIYF.

This chain joins TRBV2 and TRBJ1-2; tentative D call: TRBD1 (6 bases). Germline assignment: CDR1 SNHLY and CDR2 FYNNEI. V was pared by 8 bases and J by 4 bases, with 23 bases between. The CDR3 loop spans 16 amino acids. DNA of the CDR3: TGTGCCAGCTCTTCGGGCAGGGGTGTCCGTGGCTATGGCTACACCTTC. The encoded protein is CASSSGRGVRGYGYTF.

This clone was recorded once. V gene TRBV4-1 combines with J gene TRBJ1-4, with D tentatively TRBD1 (6 bases). Germline lookup yields CDR1 MGHRA and CDR2 YSYEKL. This CDR3 has 17 amino acids. The V end lost 4 bases, the J end lost 0 bases, and 15 bases lay between the germline ends. The CDR3 DNA reads as TGCGCCAGCAGCCCGACAGGATCAGGGGCAACTAATGAAAAACTGTTTTTT. This codes for CASSPTGSGATNEKLFF.

V and J are TRBV4-1 and TRBJ1-5; tentatively, D is TRBD1 (5 bases). This CDR3 is built from 15 residues. CDR1 and CDR2 from the germline V gene are MGHRA and YSYEKL. The V and J ends lost 4 bases and 0 bases respectively, with 10 bases between them. CDR3 DNA: TGCGCCAGCAGCCCGACAGAGATTAGCAATCAGCCCCAGCATTTT. Translation gives CASSPTEISNQPQHF.

This sequence joins TRBV2 and TRBJ2-7; D unresolved. Per germline, CDR1 SNHLY and CDR2 FYNNEI. V was cut by 1 base and J by 6 bases, with 7 bases left in between. CDR3 length: 12 amino acids. For the CDR3, the DNA is TGTGCCAGCAGTGAAGGCTTTGCCGAGCAGTACTTC. It encodes CASSEGFAEQYF.